The clone carrying this T cell receptor (beta chain) was recorded only once. Using immunoSEQ multiplex PCR, the repertoire was profiled, and TCRdb retains in-frame clones only, with some absent. The sample shows around 180,000 clones, roughly 86% of them seen only once. This CDR3 region has 21 residues. Participant ages covered about 18 to 89 years across 25 or so US areas. The study counted Cohort 3 donors as recovered given two negative PCRs, clearance, or symptom resolution. This specimen comes from a study of blood T cell repertoires in COVID-19. The overall study: Donors in the United States, Italy and Spain gave samples during acute or convalescent COVID-19. PBMCs, B-cell-depleted T cells, or T cells provided the cDNA or gDNA that made up the material.

The origin of this receptor is a woman aged 30 to 39 who had recovered from COVID-19. This rearrangement joins TRBV21-1 to TRBJ2-7; the table calls TRBD2, which could not be checked here. TRBV21-1 is a recognized pseudogene. Sequencing input: PBMCs or T cells enriched from blood (not recorded which). CDR3 residues: CASSKEGPGLAGGFESYEQYF. The CDR3 DNA reads as TGTGCCAGCAGCAAAGAAGGTCCCGGACTAGCGGGAGGGTTTGAGTCCTACGAGCAGTACTTC.